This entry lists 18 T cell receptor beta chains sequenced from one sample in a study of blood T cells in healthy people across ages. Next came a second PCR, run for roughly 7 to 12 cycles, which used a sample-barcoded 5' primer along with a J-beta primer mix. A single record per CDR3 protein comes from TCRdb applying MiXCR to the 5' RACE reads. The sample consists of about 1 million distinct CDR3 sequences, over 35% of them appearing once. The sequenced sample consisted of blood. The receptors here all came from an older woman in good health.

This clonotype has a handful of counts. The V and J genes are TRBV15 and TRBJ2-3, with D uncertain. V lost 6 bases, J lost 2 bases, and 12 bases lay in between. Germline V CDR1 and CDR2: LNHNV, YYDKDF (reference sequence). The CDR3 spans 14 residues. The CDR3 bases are TGTGCCACCAGTGGCCAGGACCACACAGATACGCAGTATTTT. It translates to CATSGQDHTDTQYF.

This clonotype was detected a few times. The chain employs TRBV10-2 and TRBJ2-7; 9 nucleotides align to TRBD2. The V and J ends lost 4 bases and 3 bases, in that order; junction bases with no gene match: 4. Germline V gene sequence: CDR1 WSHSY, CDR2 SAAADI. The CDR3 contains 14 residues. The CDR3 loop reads CASSAGLAYYEQYF. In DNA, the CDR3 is TGCGCCAGCAGTGCGGGACTAGCCTACTACGAGCAGTACTTC.

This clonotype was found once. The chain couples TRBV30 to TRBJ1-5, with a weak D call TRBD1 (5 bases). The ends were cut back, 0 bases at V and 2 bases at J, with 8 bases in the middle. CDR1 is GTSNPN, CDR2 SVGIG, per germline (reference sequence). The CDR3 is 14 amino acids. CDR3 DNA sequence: TGTGCCTGGAGTGTTCTGGGGGGCAATCAGCCCCAGCATTTT. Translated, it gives CAWSVLGGNQPQHF.

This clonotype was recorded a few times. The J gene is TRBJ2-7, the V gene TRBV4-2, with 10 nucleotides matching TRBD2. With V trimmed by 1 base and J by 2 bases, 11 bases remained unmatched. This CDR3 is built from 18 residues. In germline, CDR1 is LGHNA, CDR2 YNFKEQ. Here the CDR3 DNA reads TGTGCCAGCAGCCAAGCAACCCTCGGGACTAGCGTCCCCTACGAGCAGTACTTC. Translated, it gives CASSQATLGTSVPYEQYF.

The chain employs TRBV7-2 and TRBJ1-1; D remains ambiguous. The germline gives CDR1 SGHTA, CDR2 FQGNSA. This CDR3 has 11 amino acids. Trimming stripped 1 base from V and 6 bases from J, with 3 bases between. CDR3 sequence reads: CASSLDSEAFF. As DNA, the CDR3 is TGTGCCAGCAGCTTAGATTCTGAAGCTTTCTTT. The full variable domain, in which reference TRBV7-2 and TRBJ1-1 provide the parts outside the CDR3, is GAGVSQSPSNKVTEKGKDVELRCDPISGHTALYWYRQSLGQGLEFLIYFQGNSAPDKSGLPSDRFSAERTGGSVSTLTIQRTQQEDSAVYLCASSLDSEAFFGQGTRLTVV.

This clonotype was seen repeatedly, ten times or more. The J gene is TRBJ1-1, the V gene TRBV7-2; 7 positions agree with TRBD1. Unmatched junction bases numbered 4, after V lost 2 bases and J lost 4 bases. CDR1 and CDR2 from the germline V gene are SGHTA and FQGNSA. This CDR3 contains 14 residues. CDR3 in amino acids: CASSLRGPSTEAFF. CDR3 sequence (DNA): TGTGCCAGCAGCTTAAGGGGGCCGAGCACTGAAGCTTTCTTT.

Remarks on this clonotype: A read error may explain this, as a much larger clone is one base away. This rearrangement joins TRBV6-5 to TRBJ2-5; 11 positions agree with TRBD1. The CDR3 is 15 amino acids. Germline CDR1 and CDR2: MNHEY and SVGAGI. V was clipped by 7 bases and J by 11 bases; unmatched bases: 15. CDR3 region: CASTLGQGVRNDQYF. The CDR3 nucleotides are TGTGCCAGCACCCTGGGACAGGGGGTCCGGAATGATCAGTACTTC.

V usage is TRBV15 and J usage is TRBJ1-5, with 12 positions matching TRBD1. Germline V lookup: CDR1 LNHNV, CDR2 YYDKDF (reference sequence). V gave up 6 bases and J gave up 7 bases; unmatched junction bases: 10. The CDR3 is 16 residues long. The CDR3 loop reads CATSLPGQGAWQPQHF. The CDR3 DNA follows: TGTGCCACCAGTCTACCGGGACAGGGGGCTTGGCAGCCCCAGCATTTT.

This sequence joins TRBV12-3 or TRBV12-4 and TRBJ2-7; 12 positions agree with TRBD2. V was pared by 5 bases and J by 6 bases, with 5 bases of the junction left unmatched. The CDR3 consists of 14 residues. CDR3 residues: CASSETSGRFEQYF. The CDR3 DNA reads TGTGCCAGCAGTGAGACTAGCGGGAGATTCGAGCAGTACTTC.

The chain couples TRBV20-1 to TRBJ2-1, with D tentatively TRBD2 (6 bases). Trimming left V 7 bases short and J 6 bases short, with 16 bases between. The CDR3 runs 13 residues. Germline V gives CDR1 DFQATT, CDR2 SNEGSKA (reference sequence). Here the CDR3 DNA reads TGCAGTGGAAGTGGCGGGGCCTCCAATGAGCAGTTCTTC. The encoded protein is CSGSGGASNEQFF.

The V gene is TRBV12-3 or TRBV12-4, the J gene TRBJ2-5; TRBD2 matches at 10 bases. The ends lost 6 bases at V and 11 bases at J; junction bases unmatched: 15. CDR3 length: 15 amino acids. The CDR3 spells CASRLAGDLNNEQYF. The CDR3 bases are TGTGCCAGCAGGCTAGCGGGAGATTTGAACAATGAGCAGTACTTC.

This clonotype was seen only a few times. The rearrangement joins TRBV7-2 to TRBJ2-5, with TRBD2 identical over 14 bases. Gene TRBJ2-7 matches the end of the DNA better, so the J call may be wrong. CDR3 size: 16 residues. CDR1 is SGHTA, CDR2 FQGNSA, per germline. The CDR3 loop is CASSLGGLAGGYEQYF. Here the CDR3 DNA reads TGTGCCAGCAGCTTAGGAGGACTAGCGGGAGGCTACGAGCAGTACTTC.

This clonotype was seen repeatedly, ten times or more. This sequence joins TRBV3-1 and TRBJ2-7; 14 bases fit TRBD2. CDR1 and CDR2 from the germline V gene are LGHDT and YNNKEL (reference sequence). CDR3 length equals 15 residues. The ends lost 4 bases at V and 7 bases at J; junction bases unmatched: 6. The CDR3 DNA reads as TGTGCCAGCAGCCTCGGGACTAGCGGGAGAGGAGAGCAGTACTTC. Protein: CASSLGTSGRGEQYF.

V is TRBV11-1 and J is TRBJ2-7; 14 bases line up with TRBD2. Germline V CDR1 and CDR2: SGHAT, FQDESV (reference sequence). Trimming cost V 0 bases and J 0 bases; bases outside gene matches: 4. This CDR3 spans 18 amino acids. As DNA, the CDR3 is TGTGCCAGCAGCTTAGCTATCGGGACTAGCGGGAGCTCCTACGAGCAGTACTTC. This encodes CASSLAIGTSGSSYEQYF.

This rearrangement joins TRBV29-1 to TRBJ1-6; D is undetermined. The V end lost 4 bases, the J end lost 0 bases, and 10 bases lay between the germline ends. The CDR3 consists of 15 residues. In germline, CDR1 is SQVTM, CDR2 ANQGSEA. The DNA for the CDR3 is TGCAGCGTTGCCAGCATCAGCTCCTATAATTCACCCCTCCACTTT. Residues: CSVASISSYNSPLHF.

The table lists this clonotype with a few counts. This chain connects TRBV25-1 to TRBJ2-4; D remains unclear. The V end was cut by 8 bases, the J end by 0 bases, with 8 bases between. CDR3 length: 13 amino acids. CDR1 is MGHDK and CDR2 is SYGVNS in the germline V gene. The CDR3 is CASGDLAKNIQYF. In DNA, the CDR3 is TGTGCCAGCGGAGACCTAGCCAAAAACATTCAGTACTTC.

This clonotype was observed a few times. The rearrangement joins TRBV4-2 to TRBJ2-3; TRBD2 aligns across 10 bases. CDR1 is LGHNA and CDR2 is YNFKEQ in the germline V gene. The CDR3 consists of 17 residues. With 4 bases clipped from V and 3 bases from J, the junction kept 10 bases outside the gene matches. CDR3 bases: TGTGCCAGCAGCCCGTGGCAGCGGGAGGGAGAGACAGATACGCAGTATTTT. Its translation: CASSPWQREGETDTQYF.

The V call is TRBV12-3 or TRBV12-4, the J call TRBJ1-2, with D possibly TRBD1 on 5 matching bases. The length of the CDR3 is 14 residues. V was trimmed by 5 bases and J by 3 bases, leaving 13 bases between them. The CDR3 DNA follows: TGTGCCAGCAGTGTAGGCAGGGTCGACTATGGCTACACCTTC. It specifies CASSVGRVDYGYTF.